This TCR beta chain appears in the sequencing data of a study of memory CD4+ T cells and cytomegalovirus serostatus. Profiling relied on immunoSEQ multiplex PCR, and the TCRdb table lists in-frame clones only, not all of them. The top ten clones hold just under 0.5% of a sample with around 60,000 clones, less than 85% of them seen once. The sort gate was single viable CD3+CD4+CD8-CD45RO+ cells for memory CD4+ T cells. CDR3 length: 15 amino acids. Germline-derived CDR1 and CDR2 are MNHEY and SVGAGI. V was trimmed by 5 bases and J by 0 bases, leaving 11 bases between them. This chain uses TRBV6-5 with TRBJ2-1; no clear D. What was sequenced was memory CD4+ T cells from blood. This sequence originates from an adult in good health and CMV-seronegative. Some clones in this sample may be carry-over from other donors' samples. The CDR3 DNA reads TGTGCCAGCAGTCGGGCTCCGAGCTCCTACAATGAGCAGTTCTTC. Amino acid sequence: CASSRAPSSYNEQFF.